A single sample gave rise to the 11 T cell receptor beta chains below, sequenced in a study of control samples from healthy donors and cancer patients. TCRdb keeps only in-frame clones here, not all; method: immunoSEQ multiplex PCR. Of about 86,000 clones listed, approximately 91% are singletons. The sequenced sample was PBMCs. The receptors come from a woman aged 45 to 65 with colorectal cancer.

The rearrangement links TRBV21-1 to TRBJ1-1; the table's D call, TRBD1, was not checked against the DNA. TRBV21-1 is noted as a pseudogene. The CDR3 is made up of 16 amino acids. The CDR3 nucleotides read TGTGCCAGCAGCCCTCGGACAGGGTGTTTGGACACTGAAGCTTTCTTT. This codes for CASSPRTGCLDTEAFF.

This clone showed up just once. At the DNA level, this CDR3 is encoded by other sequences in the same sample as well. V and J are TRBV29-1 and TRBJ1-2; the D is unclear. The CDR3 is 12 residues long. V gave up 3 bases and J gave up 0 bases, with 5 bases separating them. Germline V gives CDR1 SQVTM, CDR2 ANQGSEA. The CDR3 region has the DNA TGCAGCGTTGATCGGGCTAACTATGGCTACACCTTC. Its translation is CSVDRANYGYTF.

This chain connects TRBV5-5 to TRBJ1-1, with 9 bases matching TRBD1. The CDR3 is 15 amino acids. The ends lost 0 bases at V and 5 bases at J; junction bases unmatched: 5. Germline CDR1 and CDR2: SGHKS and YYEKEE (reference sequence). This CDR3 reads CASSLVDRGWTEAFF. The CDR3 nucleotides read TGTGCCAGCAGCTTGGTTGACAGGGGGTGGACTGAAGCTTTCTTT.

The chain is built from TRBV6-5 and TRBJ1-1; D call uncertain. The germline V gene encodes CDR1 MNHEY and CDR2 SVGAGI. The CDR3 extends over 14 amino acids. V lost 2 bases, J lost 0 bases, and 7 bases lay in between. Here the CDR3 reads CASSYSSMNTEAFF. The DNA for the CDR3 is TGTGCCAGCAGTTACAGCAGTATGAACACTGAAGCTTTCTTT.

This clone is a singleton in its sample. V usage is TRBV7-9 and J usage is TRBJ2-5; D ambiguous. CDR1 SEHNR and CDR2 FQNEAQ come from the germline V gene (reference sequence). V lost 1 base to trimming and J lost 5 bases, with 5 bases between them. CDR3 length: 12 residues. CDR3 loop: CASSLVVETQYF. For the CDR3, the DNA is TGTGCCAGCAGCTTAGTTGTGGAGACCCAGTACTTC.

V gene TRBV6-6 combines with J gene TRBJ1-2; D is uncertain. V lost 7 bases and J lost 2, with 11 bases in between. This CDR3 spans 13 amino acids. Germline CDR1 is MNHNY and CDR2 is SVGAGI (reference sequence). CDR3 nucleotides: TGTGCCAGCACGCCCAGACCCAACTATGGCTACACCTTC. The encoded protein is CASTPRPNYGYTF.

CDR3 residues: CASSQDVGAGELFF. Here the CDR3 DNA reads TGTGCCAGCAGCCAAGACGTGGGGGCCGGGGAGCTGTTTTTT. This sequence joins TRBV4-2 and TRBJ2-2; D tentatively fits TRBD1 or TRBD2 (5 bases each). Germline V gene sequence: CDR1 LGHNA, CDR2 YNFKEQ. The CDR3 is made up of 14 amino acids. Deletions cut 0 bases from V and 6 bases from J, with 8 bases between.

The V gene is TRBV6-6, the J gene TRBJ1-6, with TRBD1 as a possible D gene (5 bases). V was trimmed by 5 bases and J by 10 bases, leaving 12 bases between them. Germline V gene sequence: CDR1 MNHNY, CDR2 SVGAGI (reference sequence). This CDR3 region has 13 residues. CDR3 loop: CASSREGRSPLHF. In DNA form, the CDR3 reads TGTGCCAGCAGTAGGGAGGGGAGGTCACCCCTCCACTTT.

The rearrangement uses TRBV15 and TRBJ2-1; TRBD2 agrees at 8 bases. The germline V gene has CDR1 LNHNV and CDR2 YYDKDF (reference sequence). This CDR3 region has 18 residues. The V and J ends lost 5 bases and 5 bases, in that order; junction bases with no gene match: 17. The CDR3 region has the DNA TGTGCCACCAGCTTCACCCGGGGGGGACTAGTGGCGGACAATGAGCAGTTCTTC. Its translation: CATSFTRGGLVADNEQFF.

The genes are TRBV28 and TRBJ1-5, with D perhaps TRBD1 (5 bases). The CDR3 runs 20 residues. CDR1 and CDR2 (germline): MDHEN, SYDVKM. Between the trimmed V and J ends, which lost 1 base and 2 bases, there was a span of 24 bases. The CDR3 here is CASSLFPPDNWGFGNQPQHF. CDR3 bases: TGTGCCAGCAGTTTATTCCCGCCGGACAACTGGGGGTTTGGCAATCAGCCCCAGCATTTT.

This chain uses TRBV9 with TRBJ2-1, with 9 bases that match TRBD2. J was trimmed by 1 base and V by 3 bases; bases with no gene match: 2. Germline-derived CDR1 and CDR2 are SGDLS and YYNGEE. This CDR3 is built from 15 residues. In DNA form, the CDR3 reads TGTGCCAGCAGCGGGGGACTAGCATCCTACAATGAGCAGTTCTTC. Amino acid sequence: CASSGGLASYNEQFF. Full variable domain (missing parts from reference TRBV9 and TRBJ2-1): DSGVTQTPKHLITATGQRVTLRCSPRSGDLSVYWYQQSLDQGLQFLIQYYNGEERAKGNILERFSAQQFPDLHSELNLSSLELGDSALYFCASSGGLASYNEQFFGPGTRLTVL.